A single T cell receptor (beta chain) is shown here with its context. Its antigen is undetermined. The CDR3 totals 16 residues. Germline CDR1 reads SGHKS; CDR2 reads YYEKEE (reference sequence). The ends lost 5 bases at V and 5 bases at J; junction bases unmatched: 8. Primers for the PCR totalled 60 Vbeta and 13 Jbeta. Data came from immunoSEQ multiplex PCR; TCRdb stores just in-frame clones and leaves some out. The sample shows roughly 190,000 clones, about four fifths of them seen only once. The data originate from a study of cytomegalovirus exposure and HLA in healthy donors. Points from the study as a whole: Trimming of TCR beta V- and J-genes showed a link, identified in a later analysis, to a missense DCLRE1C variant.

The gene calls are TRBV5-5 and TRBJ2-2, with TRBD2 identical over 11 bases. Sequencing was carried out using PBMCs. The receptor's source is a man aged 40-49 years in good health and CMV-seropositive. DNA for the CDR3: TGTGCCAGCAGGAACCTAGCGGGAGGAGGAACCGGGGAGCTGTTTTTT. This gives the protein CASRNLAGGGTGELFF.